The rows below give T cell receptor beta chains drawn from one sample of a study of blood T cell repertoires in COVID-19. This table comes from immunoSEQ multiplex PCR, and its TCRdb copy is limited to in-frame clones, with some not included. The sample shows some 71,000 clones, 81% of them seen only once. Sequenced input: peripheral blood. The receptors originated from an older woman with acute or convalescent COVID-19. Both conserved end residues are part of each CDR3. The D gene is left open where the match is weak. Clone size is stated in some rows and not others, as once, few, many or a class when expanded.

d_gene: -
abundance: -
v_gene: TRBV4-1
j_gene: TRBJ2-2
CDR3nt: TGCGCCAGCAGCCCCCTCGCGTCGAACACCGGGGAGCTGTTTTTT
CDR3aa: CASSPLASNTGELFF

d_gene: TRBD2
abundance: -
v_gene: TRBV11-2
j_gene: TRBJ2-3
CDR3nt: TGTGCCAGCAGCTATAGCGGGGGCCATTCCGATACGCAGTATTTT
CDR3aa: CASSYSGGHSDTQYF

d_gene: TRBD2
abundance: -
v_gene: TRBV7-3
j_gene: TRBJ2-1
CDR3nt: TGTGCCAGCAGCGTTACGGGAGGTAATGAGCAGTTCTTC
CDR3aa: CASSVTGGNEQFF

d_gene: TRBD1
abundance: -
v_gene: TRBV2
j_gene: TRBJ1-1
CDR3nt: TGTGCCAGCAGGGAAGAGACAGGGGTCGGGGCTTTCTTT
CDR3aa: CASREETGVGAFF

d_gene: TRBD1
abundance: -
v_gene: TRBV10-3
j_gene: TRBJ1-2
CDR3nt: TGTGCCATCAGTGAATCCCCGGACAGGGGGTGGGCTTATGGCTACACCTTC
CDR3aa: CAISESPDRGWAYGYTF

d_gene: -
abundance: -
v_gene: TRBV5-6
j_gene: TRBJ1-2
CDR3nt: TGTGCCAGCAGCCCGAGGCTGGGTGGCTACACCTTC
CDR3aa: CASSPRLGGYTF

d_gene: -
abundance: -
v_gene: TRBV5-1
j_gene: TRBJ1-1
CDR3nt: TGCGCCAGCAGCATTCTAACAGAGAACACTGAAGCTTTCTTT
CDR3aa: CASSILTENTEAFF

d_gene: TRBD2
abundance: -
v_gene: TRBV5-1
j_gene: TRBJ2-2
CDR3nt: TGCGCCAGCAGCATACAAGGGACTAGCGGAGGCACCGGGGAGCTGTTTTTT
CDR3aa: CASSIQGTSGGTGELFF

d_gene: TRBD1
abundance: -
v_gene: TRBV6-5
j_gene: TRBJ1-2
CDR3nt: TGTGCCAGCAGTACGACTAACAGGGGTGGCTACACCTTC
CDR3aa: CASSTTNRGGYTF

d_gene: TRBD2
abundance: -
v_gene: TRBV27
j_gene: TRBJ2-1
CDR3nt: TGTGCCAGCAGTACACCCACGGCGGGAGGGCGTAATGAGCAGTTCTTC
CDR3aa: CASSTPTAGGRNEQFF

d_gene: -
abundance: few
v_gene: TRBV19
j_gene: TRBJ2-7
CDR3nt: TGTGCCAGTAGTTCTTCGTGGAGCTTATCCTACGAGCAGTACTTC
CDR3aa: CASSSSWSLSYEQYF

d_gene: -
abundance: -
v_gene: TRBV14
j_gene: TRBJ1-4
CDR3nt: TGTGCCAGCAGCCAAGCACAGGGACCTAATGAAAAACTGTTTTTT
CDR3aa: CASSQAQGPNEKLFF

d_gene: TRBD1
abundance: -
v_gene: TRBV10-2
j_gene: TRBJ2-3
CDR3nt: TGCGCCAGCAGGGAACCGGGACAGGGTACAGATACGCAGTATTTT
CDR3aa: CASREPGQGTDTQYF

d_gene: -
abundance: -
v_gene: TRBV2
j_gene: TRBJ1-1
CDR3nt: TGTGCCAGCAGTGAAGGGACTGAAGTTTTCTTT
CDR3aa: CASSEGTEVFF

d_gene: -
abundance: -
v_gene: TRBV29-1
j_gene: TRBJ1-5
CDR3nt: TGCAGCGTTGCCTTTCAGGAGGACCAGCCCCAGCATTTT
CDR3aa: CSVAFQEDQPQHF

d_gene: -
abundance: once
v_gene: TRBV18
j_gene: TRBJ2-7
CDR3nt: TGTGCCAGCTCACCTCGGGAAGCCTACGAGCAGTACTTC
CDR3aa: CASSPREAYEQYF

d_gene: TRBD1
abundance: -
v_gene: TRBV7-9
j_gene: TRBJ2-3
CDR3nt: TGTGCCAGCAGCGACGGGAGACAGGGGGCCACAGATACGCAGTATTTT
CDR3aa: CASSDGRQGATDTQYF

d_gene: TRBD1
abundance: -
v_gene: TRBV28
j_gene: TRBJ2-5
CDR3nt: TGTGCCAGCAGTTCGGGACAGTCCCAAGAGACCCAGTACTTC
CDR3aa: CASSSGQSQETQYF

d_gene: -
abundance: -
v_gene: TRBV19
j_gene: TRBJ1-1
CDR3nt: TGTGCCAGTAGCCCAGGCCCGCAGAGTTACATGAACACTGAAGCTTTCTTT
CDR3aa: CASSPGPQSYMNTEAFF

d_gene: TRBD2
abundance: few
v_gene: TRBV2
j_gene: TRBJ2-3
CDR3nt: TGTGCCAGCAGTGAAAGGGCTAGCGGGAGTTCAGATACGCAGTATTTT
CDR3aa: CASSERASGSSDTQYF

d_gene: TRBD1
abundance: -
v_gene: TRBV18
j_gene: TRBJ2-7
CDR3nt: TGTGCCAGCTCACCAAATCAGGGGGCAGGGGAGCAGTACTTC
CDR3aa: CASSPNQGAGEQYF

d_gene: -
abundance: -
v_gene: TRBV6-5
j_gene: TRBJ1-2
CDR3nt: TGTGCCAGCAGTCGGACAGAAATAGCCGCCGGCTACACCTTC
CDR3aa: CASSRTEIAAGYTF

d_gene: TRBD1
abundance: -
v_gene: TRBV7-3
j_gene: TRBJ1-2
CDR3nt: TGTGCCAGCAGCTTAGAACAGGGGAACTATGGCTACACCTTC
CDR3aa: CASSLEQGNYGYTF

d_gene: TRBD1
abundance: -
v_gene: TRBV19
j_gene: TRBJ2-2
CDR3nt: TGTGCCAGTAACACAACTCCGGGACAGGGAGATCCCGGGGAGCTGTTTTTT
CDR3aa: CASNTTPGQGDPGELFF

d_gene: -
abundance: once
v_gene: TRBV3-1/TRBV3-2
j_gene: TRBJ1-1
CDR3nt: TGTGCCAGCAGTCACAGGGTAGGGACTGAAGCTTTCTTT
CDR3aa: CASSHRVGTEAFF

d_gene: -
abundance: -
v_gene: TRBV10-3
j_gene: TRBJ1-1
CDR3nt: TGTGCCATCTCCGGGTTATCTGGGAACACTGAAGCTTTCTTT
CDR3aa: CAISGLSGNTEAFF

d_gene: -
abundance: -
v_gene: TRBV9
j_gene: TRBJ2-4
CDR3nt: TGTGCCAGCAGCCGAGGAGCCAAAAACATTCAGTACTTC
CDR3aa: CASSRGAKNIQYF

d_gene: -
abundance: -
v_gene: TRBV18
j_gene: TRBJ1-1
CDR3nt: TGTGCCAGCTCACCCGGGGGGGGGAACACTGAAGCTTTCTTT
CDR3aa: CASSPGGGNTEAFF

d_gene: TRBD2
abundance: once
v_gene: TRBV5-4
j_gene: TRBJ2-5
CDR3nt: TGTGCCAGCAGCTCGGGGACTAGCGGGATCGGGAAAGAGACCCAGTACTTC
CDR3aa: CASSSGTSGIGKETQYF